The rows below give T cell receptor beta chains drawn from one sample of a study of response to subunit inactivated influenza vaccine. In TCRdb, the RT-PCR reads were re-called with MiXCR into one record per CDR3 protein. The profile shows 500,000 to 550,000 distinct CDR3 sequences, around 7.9% of them singletons. The sample in question was PBMCs from blood, obtained around 25 months after vaccination. The receptors originated from a man aged 45-69 years who received an inactivated influenza vaccine. The CDR3 runs from the conserved cysteine through the conserved F or W. Where a row states a size, it is once, few, many or the class of an expanded clone; other rows omit it.

size: few
J: TRBJ2-7
V: TRBV7-6
CDR3: CASSSTGGNEQYF

size: few
J: TRBJ1-3
V: TRBV20-1
CDR3: CSAFPRTGTPKSGNTIYF

size: many
J: TRBJ2-3
V: TRBV29-1
CDR3: CSGTSGTDTQYF

size: many
J: TRBJ1-5
V: TRBV7-2
CDR3: CASSFHINQPQHF

size: few
J: TRBJ1-1
V: TRBV9
CDR3: CASSVGGRGPYTEAFF

size: NA
J: TRBJ2-3
V: TRBV20-1
CDR3: CSAREILTGDTDTQYF

size: NA
J: TRBJ2-1
V: TRBV30
CDR3: CAWSVGGYNEQFF

size: NA
J: TRBJ1-6
V: TRBV10-3
CDR3: CAISRSLGQGNSPLHF

size: NA
J: TRBJ1-2
V: TRBV6-5
CDR3: CASSNLDRVDGYTF

size: NA
J: TRBJ1-2
V: TRBV10-3
CDR3: CAISEEGAVGYTF